This TCR beta chain comes out of a study of neoadjuvant nivolumab and ipilimumab in lung cancer. For the study at large: Nivolumab 3 mg/kg was given days 1, 15 and 29, plus ipilimumab 1 mg/kg day 1 in combination. Study observations and caveats: A small number of samples were TCR sequenced. Only a single major-pathologic-response sample was available for clonality analysis. TCR richness and clonality were higher in tumors than adjacent uninvolved lung.

Details on this clone: Its antigen is unknown.

Generated by immunoSEQ multiplex PCR, the TCRdb table keeps only in-frame clones and is missing some. This sample has around 8,100 clones, with roughly 77% found just once. V lost 0 bases, J lost 7 bases, and 13 bases lay in between. Germline CDR1 is MNHEY and CDR2 is SMNVEV (reference sequence). The CDR3 length is 16 residues. V usage is TRBV27 and J usage is TRBJ1-6; the D gene is possibly TRBD1 (5 bases). The source of this sequence is an adult with non-small cell lung cancer. This specimen was adjacent normal lung tissue, taken after neoadjuvant nivolumab, alone or with ipilimumab, at or shortly before surgery. DNA of the CDR3: TGTGCCAGCAGTTTATCGGGGCAGGTTCCCAATTCACCCCTCCACTTT. Protein sequence: CASSLSGQVPNSPLHF.